Below, one T cell receptor (beta chain) is given with its context. The antigen remains undetermined. The source of the sample is a study of T cell responses to AZD1222 COVID-19 vaccine. The CDR3 extends over 14 amino acids. CDR1 SQVTM and CDR2 ANQGSEA come from the germline V gene. V dropped 7 bases and J dropped 5; count of bases not matched to a gene: 9. The data were produced by immunoSEQ multiplex PCR, yet TCRdb's version contains in-frame clones alone and is incomplete. The sample lists roughly 140,000 clones, 82% occurring once. Points from the study as a whole: Regions left unmutated in variants are reportedly the target of nearly half of spike-specific TCRs.

This TCR derives from an adult in good health. This rearrangement joins TRBV29-1 to TRBJ2-2; TRBD1 agrees at 8 bases. Sequenced material: peripheral blood, taken on day 0 of MenACWY control vaccination. The CDR3 spells CSARTGWETGELFF. In DNA, the CDR3 is TGCAGCGCCAGGACAGGGTGGGAGACCGGGGAGCTGTTTTTT.